This TCR beta chain emerged from a study of glioma-infiltrating T cells after dendritic cell vaccination (dated by TCRdb to the mid-2010s). A note on the overall study: A cohort of roughly 15 glioblastoma patients from Phase I and II dendritic cell vaccination trials was included, of whom 9 were newly diagnosed and 6 had recurrent disease. Survival after dendritic cell vaccination was correlated with TCR sequencing metrics such as TIL content and the overlap between tumor and blood repertoires. Patients received three intradermal dendritic cell vaccine injections at biweekly intervals in the arm below the axilla. Deep sequencing of TCR beta CDR3 regions was used to quantify tumor-infiltrating lymphocyte content and compare tumor and blood repertoires in dendritic cell-vaccinated glioblastoma patients. Autologous tumor lysate-pulsed dendritic cell vaccination was administered to the patients between about 2002 and 2013. To make the vaccine, monocyte-derived dendritic cells were cultured for approximately 7 days with IL-4 and GM-CSF and then pulsed overnight with autologous tumor lysate. General conclusions and limits of the study: No direct relationship between TCR clonality and survival was found, suggesting that a diverse polyclonal response may matter. The three-group TCR overlap response model was characterized as speculative, and prospective validation of the model was stated to be required. The cohort was small and heterogeneous, and full blood and tumor sets were available for few patients, with initial-recurrent tumor pairs available for even fewer patients. Longer time to progression and overall survival after dendritic cell vaccination were predicted by higher estimated pretreatment TIL content.

The immunoSEQ assay amplified TCRB CDR3 regions from about 2 micrograms of genomic DNA, or from all available DNA when less than that amount was available. The multiplex PCR relied on 60 forward primers for TCR V beta segments and 13 reverse primers for J beta segments. Synthetic control templates were spiked into each sample at limiting dilution to estimate reads per starting template. Sequencing produced 87 bp reads on the Illumina HiSeq System. Turning to the authors' computational methods: To remove PCR and sequencing errors, closely related sequences were merged with a nearest neighbor algorithm. TCR overlap was defined as the percentage of unique tumor TCR beta sequences that were also present in the same patient's peripheral blood. The source is immuneACCESS, and TCRdb retained only in-frame sequences with V and J called. Part of the clones is not carried over; for the studies checked, unresolved V genes explain less than half of this, and the remainder is unexplained. Clone size and V and J calls were adopted from that table, with D and trimming inferred from the DNA. In all, the sample holds tens of thousands of clones, and over 65% of those were seen once. The leading ten clones occupy 2.5% to 3% of the sample.

About this clone itself: Its binding antigen is unknown. No base quality values were provided; no much bigger clone lies one nucleotide off.

V is cut back by 4 bases and J by 6 bases, with 4 bases in the junction unmatched. For CDR1 and CDR2, the germline V gene lists SGHTA and FQGNSA. The CDR3 runs 15 amino acids, cysteine and phenylalanine included. Kept here is only the CDR3 DNA, which spans 45 bases and is read in frame from base 1. Patients were selected for having adequate residual fresh-frozen tumor tissue and more than two years of available survival data. None of the glioblastoma patients carried an isocitrate dehydrogenase mutation, although molecular status otherwise varied. PBMC were collected before vaccination, two weeks after the third vaccination, and at tumor progression if progression occurred. The Qiagen DNeasy Blood extraction Kit was used for extraction of genomic DNA.

The sequence links TRBV7-2 to TRBJ2-5, and 14 junctional nucleotides match TRBD2. The sequencing used blood, collected before dendritic cell vaccination. This receptor was taken from a human donor with glioblastoma. The CDR3 region reads CASSSGTSGRQTQYF. The bases read TGTGCCAGCAGCTCAGGGACTAGCGGGAGACAGACCCAGTACTTC.